This T cell receptor (beta chain) was captured in a study of monozygotic twins with inflammatory bowel disease (dated by TCRdb to about 2019). About the full investigation: In total, about 30 monozygotic twin pairs made up the full study: 19 Danish pairs, all IBD-discordant, plus nine German pairs, of which four were IBD-concordant and five were IBD-discordant. Disease-associated traits were sought mainly through comparisons between IBD patients and their genetically identical healthy co-twins within discordant pairs. Each individual had, on average, about 151 000 unique TCRalpha sequences and 181 000 unique TCRbeta sequences available for analysis.

About this clonotype: Its target antigen remains unknown.

Points the paper makes about the study in general: Because patients received different immunosuppressive treatments, the repertoires may have picked up extra background noise and variability between individuals. A decrease in TCRbeta repertoire diversity, as measured by inverse Simpson index, was observed in IBD patients compared with their healthy co-twins. Compared with healthy twins, IBD patients had fewer clonotypes in common with other individuals, a difference most pronounced in patients showing signs of disease activity. No single strong signal or clonotype linked to IBD turned up in the results, so the idea that one exists was not supported. No difference in repertoire similarity was observed between concordant and discordant twins, possibly owing to limited statistical power. The analysis was unable to tell apart different T cell subtypes.

The method behind the library was 5' RACE. Each TCR library was prepared from roughly 3.5 ug of total RNA. For each sample, cDNA was synthesized in eight separate reactions using SMARTScribe reverse transcriptase. During cDNA synthesis, unique molecular identifiers containing a 6-nucleotide sample barcode were introduced by template switching. TCRalpha and TCRbeta cDNA was amplified by two nested PCRs of about 15 and 9 cycles, with bead purification after each PCR. Before amplification, the cDNA was both treated with uracil DNA-glycosylase and purified with the QIAquick PCR purification kit. The second PCR added Illumina TruSeq-compatible adapters along with sample-specific barcodes. TapeStation and Qubit were used to check library quality and concentration, and around 5.2 ng of each library went into the pool. The pooled libraries were sequenced with 2 x 100 bp reads and custom sequencing primers on an Illumina HiSeq2500 single-index Rapid Run. As for the authors' bioinformatics: MiGEC version 1.2.6 was used for UMI-based consensus assembly to correct PCR and sequencing errors. MiXCR version 2.1.1 was used to carry out V(D)J alignment, clonotype assembly and CDR3 extraction. To normalise gene usage, clonotype sharing and MAIT/NKT TCR abundance, the top 1000, 10 000 and 20 000 clonotypes in each sample were analysed. After downsampling to 27 000 UMIs, diversity was calculated as the inverse Simpson index using the vegan R package. Paired Mann-Whitney U tests were applied to discordant twin pairs, and Benjamini-Hochberg correction was used for multiple testing. The reads, reprocessed by TCRdb, yield one row per CDR3 protein sequence and no DNA. V and J calls and clone size were set by TCRdb, not the authors. The table of this sample itemizes about 300,000 distinct CDR3 sequences. The ten largest clonotypes hold 5.6% of the sample.

From each donor, a roughly 2.5 ml peripheral blood sample was drawn into PAXgene tubes and stored at -80 degrees C. Without T cell sorting, total RNA was isolated from whole blood using the PAXgene blood miRNA kit on an automated QIAcube. Peripheral blood from monozygotic twin pairs, either concordant or discordant for inflammatory bowel disease, underwent deep TCRalpha and TCRbeta repertoire profiling that used unique molecular barcoding. Smoking habits were recorded for all twin pairs, and each individual was classified as a current, former or never smoker. Sample: blood. The source is a human donor with ulcerative colitis or Crohn's disease, or a healthy co-twin of an affected twin (not recorded which).

The CDR3 loop reads CASSRGLISGNTIYF. The rearranged chain carries TRBV7-9 and TRBJ1-3. The germline V gene (reference sequence) gives CDR1 as SEHNR and CDR2 as FQNEAQ. The CDR3, from cysteine to phenylalanine, totals 15 residues. The nucleotide record is missing.